What follows are 10 T cell receptor beta chains derived from one specimen sequenced in a study of T-cell reconstitution after alpha-beta-depleted transplantation in children. Unique molecular identifiers tagged the TCRbeta library. TCRdb reanalysed the PCR reads using MiXCR and keeps one entry per CDR3 protein. There are roughly 570,000 distinct CDR3 sequences in the sample; around 27% occur only once, and around a third lies in the top ten. The sequences come from PBMCs, collected before TCRalphabeta/CD19-depleted stem cell transplant. Every receptor here comes from a boy younger than two with Wiskott-Aldrich syndrome, due to receive a stem cell transplant.

The rearrangement joins TRBV3-1 to TRBJ2-1; D not certain. Germline CDR1 reads LGHDT; CDR2 reads YNNKEL (reference sequence). This CDR3 region has 14 residues. The V end was cut by 0 bases, the J end by 15 bases, with 18 bases between. The CDR3 nucleotides read TGTGCCAGCAGCCAAGATCTTTCCGGGCTAGGCTCGTTCTTC. This translates into CASSQDLSGLGSFF.

The rearrangement links TRBV5-1 to TRBJ2-3, with 8 bases fitting TRBD1. CDR1 and CDR2 from the germline V gene are SGHRS and YFSETQ. The J segment lost 3 bases and the V segment lost 3 bases, leaving 6 bases of the junction unmatched. The CDR3 extends over 15 amino acids. Here the CDR3 DNA reads TGCGCCAGCAGCTATGACAGGGGAAGGACAGATACGCAGTATTTT. Residues: CASSYDRGRTDTQYF.

The chain combines TRBV5-1 with TRBJ2-5, with 7 nucleotides matching TRBD1. The CDR3 covers 18 residues. Trimming cost V 0 bases and J 4 bases; bases outside gene matches: 15. Germline loops: CDR1 SGHRS, CDR2 YFSETQ. CDR3 nucleotides: TGCGCCAGCAGCTTGGTACGCAAGAGACAGGGTGGGGGAGAGACCCAGTACTTC. Encoded protein: CASSLVRKRQGGGETQYF.

This clonotype was seen only a few times. The gene calls are TRBV9 and TRBJ2-1, with 9 bases aligning to TRBD2. The CDR3 has 15 amino acids. V trimming: 0 bases; J trimming: 2 bases; junction bases outside the gene matches: 0. Germline CDR1 and CDR2: SGDLS and YYNGEE. CDR3 loop: CASSVASGTYNEQFF. The DNA of the CDR3 is TGTGCCAGCAGCGTAGCTAGCGGGACCTACAATGAGCAGTTCTTC.

This clonotype showed up just a few times. The J gene is TRBJ2-7, the V gene TRBV6-1, with D uncertain. Trimming stripped 11 bases from V and 3 bases from J, with 17 bases between. This CDR3 region has 13 residues. Looked up from germline, CDR1 is MNHNS and CDR2 is SASEGT. The CDR3 sequence: CARQVGGYYEQYF. The CDR3 nucleotides are TGTGCCCGCCAAGTGGGCGGATACTACGAGCAGTACTTC.

The V and J genes are TRBV5-1 and TRBJ2-1; D possibly corresponds to TRBD2 (6 bases). Germline V lookup: CDR1 SGHRS, CDR2 YFSETQ. The CDR3 consists of 17 residues. V lost 4 bases and J 0 bases, leaving 17 bases between the germline ends. This CDR3 reads CASSQENQRVSYNEQFF. CDR3 bases: TGCGCCAGCAGCCAAGAAAACCAGCGGGTCTCCTACAATGAGCAGTTCTTC.

For this clonotype: At one end the junction does not follow the germline gene, possibly because of a read error. The chain is built from TRBV20-1 and TRBJ1-4; perhaps TRBD1 as D (6 bases). Germline lookup yields CDR1 DFQATT and CDR2 SNEGSKA (reference sequence). This CDR3 region has 14 residues. CDR3 amino acids: CSARGGQSNEKLFF. As DNA, the CDR3 is TGCAGTGCTAGAGGGGGGCAGTCTAACGAAAAACTGTTTTTT.

This clonotype was observed at least ten times. The CDR3 protein is CASSLAGGGYTF. The CDR3 DNA follows: TGTGCCAGCAGCTTAGCTGGGGGAGGCTACACCTTC. V is TRBV7-2 and J is TRBJ1-2, with a tentative D call TRBD1 (5 bases). V gave up 0 bases and J gave up 8 bases, with 7 bases separating them. CDR3 length equals 12 residues. Germline V gives CDR1 SGHTA, CDR2 FQGNSA.

This clonotype was detected only a few times. The genes are TRBV10-3 and TRBJ1-2, with 7 bases aligning to TRBD1. The germline V gene encodes CDR1 ENHRY and CDR2 SYGVKD. Germline trimming cut 8 bases from V and 4 bases from J; bases unmatched to any gene: 7. The length of the CDR3 is 13 residues. Written as DNA, the CDR3 is TGTGCCATCCGGACAGGCCAACCCTATGGCTACACCTTC. Protein sequence: CAIRTGQPYGYTF.

This clonotype has just a few counts. The V gene is TRBV12-3 or TRBV12-4, the J gene TRBJ1-3, with D possibly TRBD1 on 6 matching bases. The CDR3 consists of 16 residues. Trimming shortened V by 2 bases and J by 0 bases, and 11 bases separated the two germline ends. The DNA of the CDR3 is TGTGCCAGCAGTTTACCGGGACAACTCTCTGGAAACACCATATATTTT. Its protein product is CASSLPGQLSGNTIYF.